This TCR beta chain was recovered during a study of blood T cell repertoires in COVID-19. At the level of the study: Collection of acute and convalescent COVID-19 samples took place in the United States, Italy and Spain. The analysed material was cDNA or gDNA that came from T cells, B-cell-depleted T cells, or PBMCs.

Trimming took 3 bases from V and 0 from J, leaving 18 bases between them. The CDR3 is 18 residues long. Germline assignment: CDR1 ENHRY and CDR2 SYGVKD. As handled by the study authors: Estimation of nucleated cell counts was performed using reference gene primer amplification. Profiling relied on immunoSEQ multiplex PCR, and the TCRdb table lists in-frame clones only, not all of them. That table furnishes V, J and clone size, whereas the DNA furnished D and trimming. The data hold about 73,000 clones, with 82% observed a single time. The receptor comes from a woman aged 55-69 years with acute or convalescent COVID-19. V is TRBV10-3 and J is TRBJ1-5; D might be TRBD1 (5 bases). The specimen was peripheral blood. The CDR3 sequence: CAISDGETGGISNQPQHF. The CDR3 coding sequence is TGTGCCATCAGTGACGGCGAAACGGGGGGGATTAGCAATCAGCCCCAGCATTTT.